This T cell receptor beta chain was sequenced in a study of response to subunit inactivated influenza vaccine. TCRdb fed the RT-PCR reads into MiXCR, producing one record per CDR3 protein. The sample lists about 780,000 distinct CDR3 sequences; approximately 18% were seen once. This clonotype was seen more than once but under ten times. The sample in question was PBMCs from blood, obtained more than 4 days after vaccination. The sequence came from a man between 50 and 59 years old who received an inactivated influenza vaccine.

CDR3 amino acids: CASSEIVTSSQYEQYF. The CDR3, as DNA: TGTGCCAGCAGTGAAATAGTGACTTCCTCCCAGTACGAGCAGTACTTC. V and J are TRBV6-1 and TRBJ2-7; D gene unclear. V dropped 2 bases and J dropped 4 bases, with 18 bases sitting between them. This CDR3 is 16 amino acids long. Germline CDR1 reads MNHNS; CDR2 reads SASEGT.